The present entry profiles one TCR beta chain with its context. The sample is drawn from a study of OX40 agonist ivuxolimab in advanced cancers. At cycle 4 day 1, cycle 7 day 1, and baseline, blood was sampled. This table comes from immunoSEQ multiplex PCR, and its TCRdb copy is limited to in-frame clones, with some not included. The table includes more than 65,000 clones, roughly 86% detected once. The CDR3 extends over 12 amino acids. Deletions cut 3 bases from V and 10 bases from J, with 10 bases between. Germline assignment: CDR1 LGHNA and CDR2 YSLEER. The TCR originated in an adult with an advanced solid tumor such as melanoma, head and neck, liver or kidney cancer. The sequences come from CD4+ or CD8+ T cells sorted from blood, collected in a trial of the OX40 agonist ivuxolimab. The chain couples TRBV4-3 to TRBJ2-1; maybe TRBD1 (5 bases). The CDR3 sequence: CASSQLQGEQFF. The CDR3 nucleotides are TGCGCCAGCAGCCAGCTGCAGGGCGAGCAGTTCTTC.